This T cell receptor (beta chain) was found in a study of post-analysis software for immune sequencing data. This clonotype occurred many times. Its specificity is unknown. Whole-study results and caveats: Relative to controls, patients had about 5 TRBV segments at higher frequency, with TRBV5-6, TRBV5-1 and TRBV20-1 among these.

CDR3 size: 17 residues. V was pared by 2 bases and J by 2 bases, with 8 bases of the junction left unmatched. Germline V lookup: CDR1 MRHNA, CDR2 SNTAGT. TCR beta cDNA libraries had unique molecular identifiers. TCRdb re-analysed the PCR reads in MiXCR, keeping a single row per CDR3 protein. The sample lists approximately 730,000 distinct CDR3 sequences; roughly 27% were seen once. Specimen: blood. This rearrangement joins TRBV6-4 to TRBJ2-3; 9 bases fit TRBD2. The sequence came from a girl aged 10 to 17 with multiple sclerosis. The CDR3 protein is CASSDGRSGGPTDTQYF. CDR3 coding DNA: TGTGCCAGCAGTGACGGTCGGAGCGGGGGGCCCACAGATACGCAGTATTTT.